Listed here are 20 T cell receptor beta chains from one sample, sequenced in a study of T cell responses to AZD1222 COVID-19 vaccine. Clones were sequenced by immunoSEQ multiplex PCR, and TCRdb holds only the in-frame ones, with some missing. Of under 150,000 clones in the sample, approximately 92% are singletons; the top ten hold 1.1%. Sample: peripheral blood, taken on day 0 of AZD1222 vaccination. The origin of the receptors is an adult in good health.

This clone has a single count. The chain recombines TRBV5-1 with TRBJ2-7; D remains ambiguous. Between the trimmed V and J ends, which lost 4 bases and 1 base, there was a span of 15 bases. The CDR3 sequence is 15 residues long. The germline V gene encodes CDR1 SGHRS and CDR2 YFSETQ. This CDR3 is CASSSYNPESYEQYF. CDR3 nucleotide sequence: TGCGCCAGCAGCAGTTATAACCCCGAATCCTACGAGCAGTACTTC.

The V and J genes are TRBV27 and TRBJ1-1; D not certain. The CDR3 is 14 residues long. Trimming removed 5 bases from V and 1 base from J, with 11 bases in between. CDR1 is MNHEY and CDR2 is SMNVEV in the germline V gene (reference sequence). CDR3 protein: CASSTRTGNTEAFF. In DNA, the CDR3 is TGTGCCAGCAGTACTCGGACGGGGAACACTGAAGCTTTCTTT.

The J gene is TRBJ2-5, the V gene TRBV5-1; possibly TRBD2 for D (6 bases). The CDR3 sequence is 17 residues long. CDR1 and CDR2 from the germline V gene are SGHRS and YFSETQ. Trimming left V 5 bases short and J 5 bases short, with 25 bases between. The CDR3 loop is CASRSPGMGLSRETQYF. Here the CDR3 DNA reads TGCGCCAGCAGGTCCCCAGGCATGGGACTCTCCCGGGAGACCCAGTACTTC. The entire variable domain, with the rest obtained from reference TRBV5-1 and TRBJ2-5, is as follows: KAGVTQTPRYLIKTRGQQVTLSCSPISGHRSVSWYQQTPGQGLQFLFEYFSETQRNKGNFPGRFSGRQFSNSRSEMNVSTLELGDSALYLCASRSPGMGLSRETQYFGPGTRLLVL.

The genes are TRBV18 and TRBJ2-5; tentatively, D is TRBD2 (7 bases). V was shortened by 7 bases and J by 2 bases, with 17 bases between the two germline ends. Germline V gene data show CDR1 as KGHSH and CDR2 as LQKENI. CDR3 length: 15 amino acids. The CDR3 DNA follows: TGTGCCAGCTTGAGGAACGGGGGGCTACAAGAGACCCAGTACTTC. Protein sequence: CASLRNGGLQETQYF.

CDR3 bases: TGTGCCAGCAGTGACCCCCTAGTCTCTGGGGCCAACGTCCTGACTTTC. It encodes CASSDPLVSGANVLTF. This rearrangement joins TRBV27 to TRBJ2-6; D unresolved. The CDR3 extends over 16 amino acids. Germline CDR1 MNHEY, CDR2 SMNVEV (reference sequence). Trimming took off 5 bases at V and 0 bases at J, with 11 bases between the two ends.

This clone was observed a single time. The chain recombines TRBV5-8 with TRBJ2-5; the match to TRBD1 covers 10 bases. The ends lost 0 bases at V and 5 bases at J; junction bases unmatched: 4. This CDR3 is built from 15 residues. CDR1 and CDR2 from the germline V gene are SGHTS and YDEGEE. In nucleotides, the CDR3 is TGTGCCAGCAGCTTGGGGGACAGGGGCAGGGAGACCCAGTACTTC. Its protein is CASSLGDRGRETQYF.

In its sample, this clone was seen once. The gene calls are TRBV19 and TRBJ2-7; tentatively, D is TRBD2 (6 bases). Germline CDR1 and CDR2: LNHDA and SQIVND (reference sequence). V lost 7 bases, J lost 0 bases, and 16 bases lay in between. The CDR3 has 15 amino acids. DNA of the CDR3: TGTGCCAGTATGGGGACTTACGGTACCTCCTACGAGCAGTACTTC. This translates into CASMGTYGTSYEQYF.

The chain carries TRBV6-2 or TRBV6-3 and TRBJ2-1; D assignment may be TRBD1 or TRBD2 (5 bases each). The CDR3 extends over 18 amino acids. Trimming took 5 bases from V and 9 from J, leaving 29 bases between them. CDR1 is MNHEY, CDR2 SVGEGT, per germline. CDR3 residues: CASSNRPRDPAHIGEQFF. The CDR3 nucleotides read TGTGCCAGCAGTAATCGTCCCCGGGACCCGGCCCACATAGGTGAGCAGTTCTTC.

V and J are TRBV3-1 (or the pseudogene TRBV3-2) and TRBJ1-2; 10 bases align to TRBD1. This CDR3 spans 16 amino acids. Germline V gene sequence: CDR1 LGHDT, CDR2 YNNKEL (reference sequence). Unmatched junction bases numbered 11, after V lost 6 bases and J lost 4 bases. CDR3 DNA sequence: TGTGCCAGCAGGCGAAGTGACAGGGGGCAAGGCTATGGCTACACCTTC. Protein sequence: CASRRSDRGQGYGYTF.

The chain recombines TRBV5-1 with TRBJ2-3; D is unresolved. The CDR3 runs to 14 residues. V was cut by 0 bases and J by 2 bases, with 7 bases left in between. CDR1 is SGHRS and CDR2 is YFSETQ in the germline V gene. The CDR3 nucleotides are TGCGCCAGCAGCTTGGGACCTCTCACAGATACGCAGTATTTT. It codes for CASSLGPLTDTQYF.

This rearrangement joins TRBV18 to TRBJ1-1; tentative D call: TRBD1 (5 bases). There are 15 residues in the CDR3. Germline values: CDR1 KGHSH, CDR2 LQKENI. With 6 bases removed from V and 3 bases from J, the gap between germline ends came to 17 bases. The CDR3 nucleotides are TGTGCCAGCTCCCTCAATGGGCCAGGGTACACTGAAGCTTTCTTT. Encoded protein: CASSLNGPGYTEAFF.

The CDR3 coding sequence is TGTGCCAGCAGCCCGACTAGCGGGAGGAAATCCTACGAGCAGTACTTC. It encodes CASSPTSGRKSYEQYF. The chain uses TRBV27 and TRBJ2-7; 13 nucleotides align to TRBD2. Germline V CDR1 and CDR2: MNHEY, SMNVEV (reference sequence). The CDR3 is 16 residues long. V dropped 6 bases and J dropped 1; count of bases not matched to a gene: 6.

V usage is TRBV24-1 and J usage is TRBJ2-1, with 10 bases aligning to TRBD1. The trim removed 5 bases at V and 4 bases at J, leaving 4 bases unmatched. Germline V gives CDR1 KGHDR, CDR2 SFDVKD. The CDR3 is made up of 15 amino acids. DNA for the CDR3: TGTGCCACCAGTGGACAGGGGGCACAATACAATGAGCAGTTCTTC. Amino acid sequence: CATSGQGAQYNEQFF.

CDR3 DNA: TGTGCCAGCAGCGAAAGGGCCTACGAGCAGTACTTC. Protein product: CASSERAYEQYF. The chain is built from TRBV3-1 (or the pseudogene TRBV3-2) and TRBJ2-7; no firm D call. Germline V CDR1 and CDR2: LGHDT, YNNKEL (reference sequence). The germline V and J ends were trimmed by 5 bases and 2 bases, with 7 bases remaining between them. The CDR3 extends over 12 amino acids.

This rearrangement joins TRBV20-1 to TRBJ1-6, with no clear D. Germline CDR1 DFQATT, CDR2 SNEGSKA (reference sequence). V lost 4 bases and J 9 bases, leaving 16 bases between the germline ends. The CDR3 is 14 residues long. The CDR3 is CSANEKEKGSPLHF. In DNA, the CDR3 is TGCAGTGCTAATGAAAAAGAAAAGGGTTCACCCCTCCACTTT.

The table lists this clone with a count of one. In DNA, the CDR3 is TGCGCCAGGCGGCGGGAGACCCAGTACTTC. This encodes CARRRETQYF. This rearrangement joins TRBV23-1 to TRBJ2-5; D gene unclear. TRBV23-1 is labeled an ORF, and its function is uncertain. V was clipped by 9 bases and J by 5 bases, with 7 bases between them. CDR3 length: 10 residues.

This clone has only one observation. The V call is TRBV2, the J call TRBJ2-3; D perhaps matches TRBD2 (6 bases). There are 15 residues in the CDR3. The germline V gene has CDR1 SNHLY and CDR2 FYNNEI. Trimming cost V 5 bases and J 1 base, with 13 bases left between them. The CDR3 nucleotides are TGTGCCAGCAGTTCGACTAGGCGTGGCACAGATACGCAGTATTTT. Translated: CASSSTRRGTDTQYF.

This chain connects TRBV6-5 to TRBJ1-6, with D unclear. The CDR3 has 14 residues. V lost 6 bases and J 10 bases, leaving 16 bases between the germline ends. Germline V lookup: CDR1 MNHEY, CDR2 SVGAGI. The CDR3 region is CASSDRVNGSPLHF. The CDR3 DNA follows: TGTGCCAGCAGCGATCGGGTGAACGGGTCACCCCTCCACTTT.

This chain joins TRBV27 and TRBJ2-7; D remains ambiguous. The CDR3 length is 13 residues. The germline V and J ends were trimmed by 5 bases and 1 base, with 9 bases remaining between them. CDR1 MNHEY and CDR2 SMNVEV come from the germline V gene (reference sequence). The DNA for the CDR3 is TGTGCCAGCAGTGGAGCTTCATCCTACGAGCAGTACTTC. Its translation: CASSGASSYEQYF.

This rearrangement joins TRBV5-1 to TRBJ2-3; D not certain. CDR3 size: 12 residues. Germline assignment: CDR1 SGHRS and CDR2 YFSETQ. Trimming cost V 4 bases and J 10 bases, with 13 bases left between them. CDR3 in amino acids: CASSRTQVAQYF. Written as DNA, the CDR3 is TGCGCCAGCAGCCGAACCCAAGTAGCGCAGTATTTT.